The sequence of this TCR beta chain was determined in a study of T cell changes during pregnancy in multiple sclerosis. Germline values: CDR1 SNHLY, CDR2 FYNNEI. V was clipped by 8 bases and J by 5 bases, with 6 bases between them. The CDR3 contains 10 residues. TCRdb's table, derived via immunoSEQ multiplex PCR, lists solely in-frame clones and lacks some. The repertoire has about 77,000 clones, about 92% of them found once; the top ten carry approximately 2.4%. Source: peripheral blood, taken after pregnancy. The chain is built from TRBV2 and TRBJ2-5; no definite D call. The clonotype comes from a female donor in good health, enrolled as a control in a pregnancy study. In DNA form, the CDR3 reads TGTGCCAGCCTACTTGAGACCCAGTACTTC. It yields the protein CASLLETQYF.